This T cell receptor (beta chain) is from a study of OX40 agonist ivuxolimab in advanced cancers. As for the study in general: Patients receiving dose escalation had hepatocellular carcinoma, melanoma, renal cell or head and neck cancer.

Findings of the study overall: Clonal expansion was seen in CD4+ and CD8+ blood T cells by week 6 at 0.1 to 3.0 mg/kg.

Notes on this clone: Antigen specificity is unknown.

TCRdb keeps only in-frame clones here, not all; method: immunoSEQ multiplex PCR. The sample contains tens of thousands of clones, about 80% of which appear only once. Baseline, cycle 4 day 1, and cycle 7 day 1 were the blood sampling points. CDR1 is SQVTM, CDR2 ANQGSEA, per germline. This CDR3 is built from 15 residues. J lost 8 bases, V lost 0 bases, and 7 bases had no gene match. This receptor was identified in an adult with an advanced solid tumor such as melanoma, head and neck, liver or kidney cancer. The chain carries TRBV29-1 and TRBJ2-1; 10 bases map to TRBD2. The sample consisted of CD4+ or CD8+ T cells sorted from blood, taken in a trial of the OX40 agonist ivuxolimab. As DNA, the CDR3 is TGCAGCGTTGAAGACAGCGGGAGGGCCCAGTATGAGCAGTTCTTC. It translates to CSVEDSGRAQYEQFF.